This is a list of T cell receptor beta chains from one sample in a study of cytomegalovirus exposure and HLA in healthy donors. The assay was immunoSEQ multiplex PCR, and TCRdb's table has in-frame clones only and misses some. The sample has about 140,000 clones, around 80% seen once; the top ten hold around 2.9%. The source material was PBMCs. These receptors were collected from a female donor in good health and CMV-seronegative. Both conserved end residues are part of each CDR3. D genes are given only for firm matches. Only part of the rows carry a size: once, few, many, or a class if the clone is expanded.

j_gene	abundance	v_gene	d_gene	CDR3aa	CDR3nt
TRBJ2-5	NA	TRBV18	TRBD1	CASSPLDRSETQYF	TGTGCCAGCTCACCTCTGGACAGGAGCGAGACCCAGTACTTC
TRBJ2-1	NA	TRBV5-1	NA	CASSKEGSGYNEQFF	TGCGCCAGCAGCAAGGAGGGTAGCGGATACAATGAGCAGTTCTTC
TRBJ1-1	NA	TRBV11-3	NA	CASSAGGGQTEAFF	TGTGCCAGCAGCGCCGGGGGAGGTCAGACTGAAGCTTTCTTT
TRBJ1-1	NA	TRBV7-3	NA	CASSNSPRGTEAFF	TGTGCCAGCAGCAACTCCCCTAGAGGAACTGAAGCTTTCTTT
TRBJ2-7	NA	TRBV29-1	TRBD1	CSGEQGAEGYEQYF	TGCAGCGGGGAACAGGGGGCAGAGGGATACGAGCAGTACTTC
TRBJ1-5	once	TRBV7-9	NA	CASSSSTGSGNQPQHF	TGTGCCAGCAGCTCCTCGACTGGGAGCGGCAATCAGCCCCAGCATTTT
TRBJ2-3	NA	TRBV5-1	NA	CASSLAAVGADTQYF	TGCGCCAGCAGCTTGGCCGCAGTTGGGGCGGATACGCAGTATTTT
TRBJ1-2	NA	TRBV5-6	NA	CASSLAGAGYGYTF	TGTGCCAGCAGCTTGGCAGGGGCTGGGTATGGCTACACCTTC
TRBJ1-2	NA	TRBV28	TRBD1	CASRGARQGYGYTF	TGTGCCAGCAGGGGCGCTAGACAGGGTTATGGCTACACCTTC
TRBJ2-6	NA	TRBV28	NA	CASSQLAGANVLTF	TGTGCCAGCAGCCAACTTGCTGGGGCCAACGTCCTGACTTTC
TRBJ2-3	NA	TRBV9	NA	CASSVSSGLTDTQYF	TGTGCCAGCAGCGTTAGTAGCGGCCTCACAGATACGCAGTATTTT
TRBJ1-2	NA	TRBV7-9	NA	CASSLEDRLYYGYTF	TGTGCCAGCAGCTTAGAAGACCGACTCTACTATGGCTACACCTTC
TRBJ1-5	NA	TRBV2	NA	CARGTGSSNQPQHF	TGTGCCAGAGGTACAGGGAGTAGCAATCAGCCCCAGCATTTT
TRBJ2-7	few	TRBV18	TRBD2	CASSPGGVLYEQYF	TGTGCCAGCTCACCAGGGGGGGTCCTCTACGAGCAGTACTTC
TRBJ1-1	few	TRBV6-1	NA	CASRPYRAATEAFF	TGTGCCAGCAGACCGTACAGGGCGGCCACTGAAGCTTTCTTT
TRBJ1-2	NA	TRBV28	TRBD1	CASSWDRGRGYTF	TGTGCCAGCAGTTGGGACAGGGGGCGGGGCTACACCTTC
TRBJ2-1	NA	TRBV7-8	NA	CASSFAENNEQFF	TGTGCCAGCAGCTTTGCGGAAAACAATGAGCAGTTCTTC
TRBJ2-7	NA	TRBV6-6	TRBD2	CAASGLAGAYEQYF	TGTGCCGCCTCTGGACTAGCGGGGGCCTACGAGCAGTACTTC
TRBJ1-2	once	TRBV28	NA	CASRPTLRGDGYTF	TGTGCCAGCAGACCCACCCTCAGGGGCGATGGCTACACCTTC
TRBJ1-3	NA	TRBV9	NA	CASSERGDGSSGNTIYF	TGTGCCAGCAGCGAGAGGGGTGACGGGAGCTCTGGAAACACCATATATTTT
TRBJ1-1	NA	TRBV7-9	NA	CSSSSARVTEAFF	TGTTCCAGCAGCTCAGCCAGGGTCACTGAAGCTTTCTTT
TRBJ2-1	NA	TRBV19	NA	CASSHFRTGLYNEQFF	TGTGCCAGTAGTCATTTCCGGACAGGACTATACAATGAGCAGTTCTTC
TRBJ1-3	NA	TRBV29-1	TRBD1	CSVRTGVAGNTIYF	TGCAGCGTTCGTACAGGGGTCGCTGGAAACACCATATATTTT
TRBJ2-3	NA	TRBV5-6	TRBD1	CASSFTGQGANTQYF	TGTGCCAGCAGCTTTACGGGACAGGGGGCGAATACGCAGTATTTT
TRBJ2-7	NA	TRBV7-2	NA	CASSLGLWGVSGYEQYF	TGTGCCAGCAGCTTAGGTCTATGGGGGGTGTCGGGGTACGAGCAGTACTTC
TRBJ1-2	NA	TRBV4-2	TRBD1	CASSQEVNRGNSGYTF	TGTGCCAGCAGCCAAGAAGTCAACAGGGGAAATTCTGGCTACACCTTC
TRBJ1-1	NA	TRBV7-9	TRBD1	CSSRLTGTEAFF	TGTTCCAGCAGGCTGACAGGGACTGAAGCTTTCTTT
TRBJ1-2	NA	TRBV6-1	NA	CASSESYSIQPLYGYTF	TGTGCCAGCAGTGAATCTTATAGTATACAGCCCCTCTATGGCTACACCTTC
TRBJ2-2	once	TRBV11-2	NA	CASSLLRAVNTGELFF	TGTGCCAGCAGCTTATTAAGAGCGGTGAACACCGGGGAGCTGTTTTTT
TRBJ2-3	NA	TRBV10-3	TRBD2	CAIRTTSGNTDTQYF	TGTGCCATCAGGACGACTAGCGGGAACACAGATACGCAGTATTTT
TRBJ1-2	NA	TRBV28	TRBD1	CASRLGQGSSSYGYTF	TGTGCCAGCAGGCTCGGACAGGGGAGTTCTAGCTATGGCTACACCTTC
TRBJ2-3	NA	TRBV13	NA	CASSTDSSTDTQYF	TGTGCCAGCAGCACCGACAGCTCCACAGATACGCAGTATTTT
TRBJ2-7	NA	TRBV19	TRBD2	CASSSRGDYVYEQYF	TGTGCCAGTAGTTCCCGCGGGGACTATGTTTACGAGCAGTACTTC
TRBJ1-3	NA	TRBV30	NA	CAWSTWGGSGNTIYF	TGTGCCTGGAGCACCTGGGGAGGGTCTGGAAACACCATATATTTT
TRBJ2-1	NA	TRBV7-3	NA	CASSHRGRSSYNEQFF	TGTGCCAGCAGCCATAGGGGCAGGAGCTCCTACAATGAGCAGTTCTTC
TRBJ2-7	NA	TRBV28	TRBD1	CASSPGGTGFYEQYF	TGTGCCAGCAGCCCAGGGGGGACAGGATTCTACGAGCAGTACTTC
TRBJ2-1	NA	TRBV2	TRBD1	CASSGTGLGNEQFF	TGTGCCAGCAGTGGGACAGGGTTGGGCAATGAGCAGTTCTTC
TRBJ1-5	NA	TRBV28	TRBD1	CASSSSTGLGNQPQHF	TGTGCCAGCAGTTCCTCGACAGGGCTGGGCAATCAGCCCCAGCATTTT
TRBJ2-7	NA	TRBV15	TRBD2	CATSKRTSGIGQYF	TGTGCCACCAGCAAGAGGACTAGCGGGATTGGGCAGTACTTC
TRBJ1-2	NA	TRBV27	NA	CASSLGRGKRYTF	TGTGCCAGCAGTTTGGGCAGGGGTAAGCGCTACACCTTC
TRBJ1-1	few	TRBV5-1	NA	CASSLVGGRTEAFF	TGCGCCAGCAGCTTGGTAGGAGGGCGCACTGAAGCTTTCTTT
TRBJ1-6	NA	TRBV5-1	NA	CASSLAGPYNSPLHF	TGCGCCAGCAGCTTGGCAGGGCCGTATAATTCACCCCTCCACTTT
TRBJ2-6	few	TRBV6-1	TRBD1	CASSEQGAGANVLTF	TGTGCCAGCAGTGAACAGGGGGCTGGGGCCAACGTCCTGACTTTC
TRBJ1-2	NA	TRBV18	NA	CASSLLQGSTNPGYGYTF	TGTGCCAGCTCCCTACTCCAGGGATCAACCAACCCGGGCTATGGCTACACCTTC
TRBJ2-3	NA	TRBV18	NA	CASSRQAGTDTQYF	TGTGCCAGCTCACGGCAGGCGGGGACGGATACGCAGTATTTT
TRBJ2-7	NA	TRBV7-6	TRBD2	CASSLTSGRQYEQYF	TGTGCCAGCAGCTTAACTAGCGGGAGACAATACGAGCAGTACTTC
TRBJ1-4	NA	TRBV7-9	TRBD1	CSSSAGGVREKLFF	TGTTCCAGCAGCGCAGGGGGCGTAAGAGAAAAACTGTTTTTT
TRBJ1-2	NA	TRBV7-6	NA	CASSLRGGLGYTF	TGTGCCAGCAGCTTAAGGGGAGGCTTAGGCTACACCTTC
TRBJ2-7	once	TRBV4-3	TRBD1	CASSQHAGQAYEQYF	TGCGCCAGCAGCCAACACGCCGGACAGGCCTACGAGCAGTACTTC
TRBJ2-1	once	TRBV25-1	TRBD2	CASSGSLAGGNEQFF	TGTGCCAGCAGTGGGTCACTAGCGGGAGGTAATGAGCAGTTCTTC
TRBJ2-2	few	TRBV6-6	NA	CASRTTGELFF	TGTGCCAGCAGGACAACCGGGGAGCTGTTTTTT
TRBJ1-1	NA	TRBV5-1	NA	CASSQNTGKTEAFF	TGCGCCAGCAGCCAGAATACAGGGAAAACTGAAGCTTTCTTT